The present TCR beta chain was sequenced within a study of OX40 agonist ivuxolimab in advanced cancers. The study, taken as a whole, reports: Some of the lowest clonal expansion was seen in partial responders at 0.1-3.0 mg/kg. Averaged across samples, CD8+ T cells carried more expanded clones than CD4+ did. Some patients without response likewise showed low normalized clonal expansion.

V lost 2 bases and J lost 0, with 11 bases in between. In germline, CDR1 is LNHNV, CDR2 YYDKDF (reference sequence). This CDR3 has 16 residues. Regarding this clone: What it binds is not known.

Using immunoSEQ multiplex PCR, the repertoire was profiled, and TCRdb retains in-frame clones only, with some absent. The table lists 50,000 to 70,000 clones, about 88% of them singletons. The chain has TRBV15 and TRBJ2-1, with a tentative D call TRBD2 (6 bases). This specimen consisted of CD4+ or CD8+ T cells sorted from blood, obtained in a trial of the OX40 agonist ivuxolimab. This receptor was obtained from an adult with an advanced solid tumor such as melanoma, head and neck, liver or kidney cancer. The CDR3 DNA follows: TGTGCCACCAGCAGAAGATTAGCGGCCTCCTACAATGAGCAGTTCTTC. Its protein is CATSRRLAASYNEQFF.